Each of the 4 T cell receptor beta chains below was sequenced from the same sample in a study of identical twins. MiXCR, applied by TCRdb to the 5' RACE reads, yields one record per CDR3 protein. The sample shows approximately 680,000 distinct CDR3 sequences, about 7% of them seen only once. These same records also appear under a second study, on yellow fever vaccine responses in identical twins.

Material for sequencing was PBMCs. Receptors were obtained from a woman in her late teens or twenties in good health.

This clonotype was counted at least ten times. V gene TRBV18 combines with J gene TRBJ2-1; TRBD1 or TRBD2 may be the D gene (5 bases each). Germline V gives CDR1 KGHSH, CDR2 LQKENI. There are 20 residues in the CDR3. V was clipped by 0 bases and J by 3 bases, with 24 bases between them. CDR3 DNA sequence: TGTGCCAGCTCACCACCATTAACCACCGGGAACCCAGGGAGCTACAATGAGCAGTTCTTC. As protein: CASSPPLTTGNPGSYNEQFF. The full variable domain, its missing parts supplied by reference TRBV18 and TRBJ2-1, is NAGVMQNPRHLVRRRGQEARLRCSPMKGHSHVYWYRQLPEEGLKFMVYLQKENIIDESGMPKERFSAEFPKEGPSILRIQQVVRGDSAAYFCASSPPLTTGNPGSYNEQFFGPGTRLTVL.

This chain links TRBV7-8 with TRBJ2-7; D possibly corresponds to TRBD2 (6 bases). Germline V lookup: CDR1 SGHVS, CDR2 FQNEAQ. Between the trimmed V and J ends, which lost 5 bases and 0 bases, there was a span of 17 bases. This CDR3 contains 16 residues. In DNA form, the CDR3 reads TGTGCCAGCAGCCCCCGGGCAGGAGGGAACTCCTACGAGCAGTACGTC. Translating it yields CASSPRAGGNSYEQYV.

At least ten counts were recorded for this clonotype. The chain links TRBV19 to TRBJ1-1; D unclear. V was pared by 0 bases and J by 5 bases, with 7 bases between. The CDR3 consists of 13 residues. Per the germline V gene, CDR1 is LNHDA and CDR2 is SQIVND (reference sequence). The CDR3 DNA is TGTGCCAGTAGTATAGAAATGGGAACTGAAGCTTTCTTT. It yields the protein CASSIEMGTEAFF.

This chain uses TRBV7-8 with TRBJ2-7; D remains ambiguous. The V gene lost 8 bases and the J gene lost 4 bases, with 15 bases spanning the gap. CDR3 length: 13 residues. CDR1 is SGHVS and CDR2 is FQNEAQ in the germline V gene. CDR3 protein: CASGPSIIYEQYV. As DNA, the CDR3 is TGTGCCAGCGGCCCATCTATCATTTACGAGCAGTACGTC.